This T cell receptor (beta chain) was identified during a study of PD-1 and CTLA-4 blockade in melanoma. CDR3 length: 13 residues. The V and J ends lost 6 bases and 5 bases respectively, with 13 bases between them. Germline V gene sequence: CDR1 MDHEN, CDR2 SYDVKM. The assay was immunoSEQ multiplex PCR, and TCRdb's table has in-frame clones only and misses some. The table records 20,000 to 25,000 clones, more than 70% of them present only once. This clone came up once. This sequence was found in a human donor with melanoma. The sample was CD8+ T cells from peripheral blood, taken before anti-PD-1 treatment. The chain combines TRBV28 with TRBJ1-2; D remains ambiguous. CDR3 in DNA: TGTGCCAGCAGCTTGTCGTCCGGGTATGGCTACACCTTC. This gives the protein CASSLSSGYGYTF.